This is a list of T cell receptor beta chains from one sample in a study of T cell changes during pregnancy in multiple sclerosis. Profiled with immunoSEQ multiplex PCR; TCRdb holds only in-frame clones, not every one. Here the sample spans around 60,000 clones, roughly 89% being singletons. The sample was CD4+ T cells from peripheral blood mononuclear cells, taken after pregnancy. The receptors were gathered from a female donor in good health, enrolled as a control in a pregnancy study. The CDR3 runs from the conserved cysteine through the conserved F or W. A D gene is named only where the DNA matches it firmly. A clone size is listed for some rows: how often the clone was seen (once, few, many), or a class if it is expanded.

J	V	D	size	length	CDR3	DNA
TRBJ1-6	TRBV5-4	NA	NA	16	CASSVEQGSFSSPLHF	TGTGCCAGCAGCGTAGAACAGGGTTCGTTTAGTTCACCCCTCCACTTT
TRBJ2-7	TRBV11-2	TRBD1	NA	14	CASSLEQGLGEQYF	TGTGCCAGCAGCTTAGAACAGGGGTTGGGTGAGCAGTACTTC
TRBJ1-1	TRBV19	NA	few	14	CASSTRLSDTEAFF	TGTGCCAGTAGTACCAGGCTTTCCGACACTGAAGCTTTCTTT
TRBJ1-1	TRBV5-4	NA	NA	14	CASSLIGANTEAFF	TGTGCCAGCAGTTTAATAGGGGCCAACACTGAAGCTTTCTTT
TRBJ1-5	TRBV30	NA	NA	15	CAWSSGLLSNQPQHF	TGTGCCTGGAGCTCCGGACTCCTAAGCAATCAGCCCCAGCATTTT
TRBJ1-1	TRBV25-1	TRBD1	NA	14	CASRSTGRNTEAFF	TGTGCCAGCAGATCGACAGGGAGGAACACTGAAGCTTTCTTT
TRBJ1-4	TRBV2	NA	NA	17	CARLPPGQTKSNEKLFF	TGTGCCAGACTACCCCCGGGACAAACTAAATCTAATGAAAAACTGTTTTTT
TRBJ1-2	TRBV30	TRBD1	NA	13	CAWSAFGQGSYTF	TGTGCCTGGAGTGCCTTCGGACAGGGGAGCTACACCTTC
TRBJ2-4	TRBV30	TRBD2	NA	13	CAWTERGTNIQYF	TGTGCCTGGACAGAGCGGGGTACGAACATTCAGTACTTC
TRBJ1-5	TRBV5-3	NA	NA	13	CASKKGGNQPQHF	TGTGCCAGTAAGAAGGGGGGGAATCAGCCCCAGCATTTT
TRBJ1-1	TRBV19	NA	NA	14	CASSISWPNTEAFF	TGTGCCAGTAGTATAAGTTGGCCGAACACTGAAGCTTTCTTT
TRBJ2-2	TRBV6-5	NA	once	14	CASRPFLGTGELFF	TGTGCCAGCCGGCCCTTCCTAGGCACCGGGGAGCTGTTTTTT